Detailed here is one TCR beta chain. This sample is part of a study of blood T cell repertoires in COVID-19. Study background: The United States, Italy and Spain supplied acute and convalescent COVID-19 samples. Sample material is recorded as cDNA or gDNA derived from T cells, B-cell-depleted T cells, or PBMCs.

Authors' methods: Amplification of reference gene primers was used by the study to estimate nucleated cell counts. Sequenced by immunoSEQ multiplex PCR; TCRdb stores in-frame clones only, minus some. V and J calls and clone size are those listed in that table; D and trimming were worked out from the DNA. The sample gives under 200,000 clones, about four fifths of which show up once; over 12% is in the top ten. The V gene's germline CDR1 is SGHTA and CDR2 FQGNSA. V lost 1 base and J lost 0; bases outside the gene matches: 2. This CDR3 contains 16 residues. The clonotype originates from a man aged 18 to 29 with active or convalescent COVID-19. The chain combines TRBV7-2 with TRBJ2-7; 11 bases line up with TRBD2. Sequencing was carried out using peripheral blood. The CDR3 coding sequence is TGTGCCAGCAGCTTAGAGGGGACTAGCGGCTCCTACGAGCAGTACTTC. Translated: CASSLEGTSGSYEQYF.